A selection of T cell receptor beta chains follows, all from one sample in a study of T cell responses to AZD1222 COVID-19 vaccine. The method was immunoSEQ multiplex PCR; TCRdb's version includes in-frame clones alone and lacks a portion of them. Among roughly 100,000 clones listed, about 86% were seen once. Sample: peripheral blood, taken on day 0 of AZD1222 vaccination. These receptors were taken from an adult in good health. The CDR3 runs from the conserved cysteine through the conserved F or W. Fields, in order: V gene, clone size, J gene, CDR3 length, CDR3 protein. Rows may omit the clone size; those that give it use once, few, many or a size class.

TRBV19,.,TRBJ1-2,13,CASTPEFFYGYTF
TRBV11-3,.,TRBJ1-1,13,CASSLTRETEAFF
TRBV19,.,TRBJ1-5,16,CASRTGTGAGLGPQHF
TRBV5-1,.,TRBJ2-7,13,CASRWTNGYEQYF
TRBV28,.,TRBJ1-2,12,CASRGLGDGYTF
TRBV28,.,TRBJ1-4,14,CASSLGQPNEKLFF
TRBV27,.,TRBJ1-1,16,CASSQGHRGKDTEAFF
TRBV6-1,once,TRBJ2-3,13,CASSESQTDTQYF
TRBV2,once,TRBJ2-1,13,CASFRGGPGEQFF
TRBV29-1,.,TRBJ2-1,15,CSVEREPSSYNEQFF
TRBV7-2,.,TRBJ1-1,14,CASSPWGLNTEAFF
TRBV29-1,.,TRBJ2-5,12,CSVSQLEETQYF
TRBV19,.,TRBJ2-7,13,CASSGSGDYEQYF
TRBV3-1/TRBV3-2,.,TRBJ1-2,15,CASSQARRSTVGYTF
TRBV7-2,.,TRBJ2-7,15,CASSQPGRGGVEQYF
TRBV21-1,.,TRBJ2-2,13,CASPPTGTGELFF
TRBV7-3,.,TRBJ1-1,16,CASSLTLGTGGTEAFF